A selection of T cell receptor beta chains follows, all from one sample in a study of T cells after yellow fever vaccination. TCRdb ran MiXCR on the 5' RACE reads and lists one entry per CDR3 protein. The data contain around 180,000 distinct CDR3 sequences, approximately 6.2% of them singletons. The specimen was CD4+ T cells sorted from PBMCs, collected on the day of the first yellow fever vaccination. These receptors all come from a man aged 18 to 29 who received the YFV17D yellow fever vaccine. Both conserved end residues are trimmed from each CDR3.

j_call	v_call	cdr3_aa
TRBJ2-1	TRBV24-1	ATSPGGFYNEQF
TRBJ2-1	TRBV10-2	ASVSRGKGGSYNEQF
TRBJ2-2	TRBV7-7	ASSSGTRDTGELF
TRBJ2-5	TRBV7-6	ASSSPGRGGETQY
TRBJ2-3	TRBV28	ASSTLGGGSDTQY
TRBJ1-2	TRBV7-9	ASSSQGGDNYGYT
TRBJ1-1	TRBV12-3/TRBV12-4	ASRWDPTEAF
TRBJ1-1	TRBV7-9	ASSLGDDRGTEAF
TRBJ2-3	TRBV5-1	ASSKFGTGPTDTQY
TRBJ2-1	TRBV18	ASSGTAWAGNEQF
TRBJ2-7	TRBV29-1	SVEGVGAEQY
TRBJ1-2	TRBV20-1	SARLQGAYGYT
TRBJ1-5	TRBV2	ASKQGSNQPQH
TRBJ1-4	TRBV5-6	ASSLRREREKLF
TRBJ1-1	TRBV18	ASSPGEMAGGTEAF
TRBJ1-3	TRBV20-1	SAREAKDSGNTIY
TRBJ1-5	TRBV6-5	ATNKFGTDRWGGQPQH
TRBJ2-3	TRBV20-1	SAPTGSDTQY
TRBJ1-2	TRBV4-1	ASSFQGRYGYT
TRBJ1-1	TRBV19	ASSPRPQGRMNTEAF
TRBJ2-3	TRBV7-6	ASSLAPTSGGRTDTQY
TRBJ2-3	TRBV20-1	SARGLAGARTDTQY
TRBJ2-6	TRBV7-8	ASSKAGANVLT
TRBJ1-1	TRBV12-3/TRBV12-4	ASRSRVYTEAF
TRBJ1-2	TRBV12-3/TRBV12-4	ASTSQGLGYGYT
TRBJ2-7	TRBV3-1	ASSPPGRMYEQY
TRBJ2-3	TRBV29-1	SVEAPGADTQY
TRBJ2-2	TRBV7-2	ASSLQGVPGELF